The entry that follows covers one T cell receptor (beta chain) sequence. Its antigen has not been determined. Base-call qualities are not available, and no considerably larger clone is one nucleotide away. This sample stems from a study of cytomegalovirus exposure and HLA in healthy donors (dated 2017 in TCRdb). As for the study more broadly: An earlier analysis of some 550 of the donors reported 250 to 300 Gb of sequence data and about 100 million unique TCR beta sequences from roughly 180 million T cells. About 280 gigabases of sequencing data and about 92 million unique TCR sequences made up an early release that covered about 640 HLA-typed donors. The genetic ancestry cluster associated with self-reported Caucasian donors included about 81% of the roughly 390 genotyped donors. The study was designed to test whether signatures of past pathogen exposure could be identified by cataloging public T cell receptors. Using immunosequencing, the study profiled T cell repertoires from about 610 subjects and related those repertoires to cytomegalovirus serostatus. A separate validation cohort of approximately 120 different subjects was used in addition to the 666-subject first cohort. To predict cytomegalovirus infection status, the study combined high-throughput TCR immunosequencing, statistical association of individual TCRs with disease status, and machine learning. In a later analysis, previously published TCR beta repertoires from 550 to 750 donors were re-analyzed and high-resolution HLA genotyping was added so that TCR occurrence patterns could be studied. In the later analysis, no new phenotypic data were used to find candidate immune exposures; instead, reliance was placed on TCR beta sequences and their occurrence across donors. To decide whether each TCR beta V gene segment behaved as functional or pseudogenic, an earlier analysis of some 540 of the donors relied on high-throughput TCR beta sequencing. Donor age, sex, ethnicity and CMV serostatus were compiled alongside the repertoire data. A later genetic analysis took genome-wide SNP genotypes for about three fifths of the roughly 670 donors and used that subset as a discovery cohort. Every discovery cohort repertoire had been produced on one sequencing platform. Both class I and class II loci were covered by HLA typing, at four-digit resolution. Typing coverage varied by locus: roughly 620-640 donors for A, B, C, DRB1 and DQB1; more than 500 for DQA1; about 570 for DPA1; some 470 for DPB1. Four to six DR-DQ haplotypes were handled as single units for association and clustering because linkage in the cohort was strong. Among 398 genotyped donors of the cohort, an average of around 240,000 unique TCR beta nucleotide sequences were sequenced per donor, roughly a sixth of them non-productive.

The method behind the library was the immunoSEQ multiplex PCR assay. For the multiplex PCR, a mixture combining 60 forward primers for TCR Vbeta segments and 13 reverse primers for TCR Jbeta segments was used. Amplification of the CDR3 region of rearranged TCR beta genes was performed with a multiplex PCR assay on genomic DNA. On the Illumina HiSeq System, the amplified TCR beta libraries were sequenced as 87-base-pair reads. As for the original processing: Across the 500 to 750 repertoires, a later analysis counted approximately 75 million unique TCR beta chains, around 10 million of which were shared by at least two donors. A nearest-neighbor algorithm error-corrected the raw reads and collapsed the reads into unique sequences, merging closely related sequences to remove PCR and sequencing errors. CDR3 sequences were aligned to IMGT reference sequences to assign V, D and J gene segments. Each retained sequence needed at least a six-nucleotide match to both a V gene segment and a J gene segment. A rearrangement was called productive if the CDR3 had no stop codons and remained in frame with V and J, and every other rearrangement was called non-productive. CDR3 was defined according to IMGT convention as the region running from the second conserved V-encoded cysteine to the conserved J-encoded phenylalanine. Sequences without an unambiguous match to a single V gene segment were excluded from the earlier analysis of approximately 600 of the donors. An earlier analysis of about 600 of the donors called V segments functional above 56.7% productive rearrangements and segregating when the between-donor standard deviation exceeded 5%. A statistical classification framework was built for diagnosing cytomegalovirus status from the catalog of TCR beta chain sequences. In a later analysis, V and J genes were assigned by comparing TCR nucleotide sequences against IMGT/GENE-DB human TR gene sequences. A later analysis assigned CDR3 sequences and most-parsimonious VDJ recombination scenarios with the TCRdist pipeline. In a later analysis, every TCR beta chain was defined by the combination of its CDR3 amino acid sequence and its V-gene family, and reads without a unique V-gene family were dropped. To address suspected cross-contamination and a sequencing artifact, a later analysis removed 592 highly shared, low-generation-probability nucleotide sequences. For each public chain, a later analysis derived a clonal expansion index from normalized ranks of inferred template counts within each repertoire. A later analysis computed generation probabilities with a VDJ recombination model fitted to out-of-frame rearrangements, and checked the results against IGoR. In a later analysis, TCR-TCR, TCR-HLA and TCR-CMV co-occurrence was scored with hypergeometric tests, and a repertoire-size bias correction was applied to TCR pairs. A later analysis estimated false discovery rates by permuting HLA or CMV assignments 20 times. In a later analysis, co-occurring TCRs were grouped with DBSCAN, and TCRdist sequence similarity was added when clustering was performed within HLA-allele-positive subsets. Repertoires with fewer than 30,000 or more than 120,000 public chains, plus five repertoires with anomalous nucleotide sharing, were excluded from co-occurrence clustering. As stored in TCRdb, this immuneACCESS dataset retains in-frame rearrangements with V and J assigned. A fraction of the clones does not appear; measured against another copy, unresolved V genes explain less than half of the discrepancy, and the remainder lacks a known reason. V, J and clone size derive from that table, while D and trimming were established from the DNA sequence. The sample table holds around 150,000 clones, of which about 85% were seen once. The ten largest clonotypes hold 3.5% of the sample.

Measured from the cysteine to the phenylalanine, the CDR3 is 13 residues long. Left in the record is the CDR3 DNA by itself, 39 bases read in frame from the first base. In the germline V gene (reference sequence), CDR1 corresponds to LNHDA and CDR2 to SQIVND. The junction carries 9 bases between V and J, which are trimmed by 7 bases and 5 bases respectively. In total, approximately 690 healthy bone marrow donors made up the cohort. Cohort members were all nominally healthy when sampled, although unrecorded immune exposures were likely present. CMV serostatus was recorded as positive for almost 300 and negative for about 50% of the roughly 670 cohort members, whereas no CMV serostatus was recorded for the donor in question. Every donor gave a peripheral blood sample, and the peripheral blood mononuclear cells from that sample were used for TCR beta sequencing. The Qiagen DNeasy Blood Extraction Kit was used to extract genomic DNA from the blood cell samples.

What the research found in general, with its limitations: Strong co-occurrence of HLA alleles, especially DR and DQ, made assigning TCR associations to individual alleles difficult. The authors suggested that the approach could potentially be generalized to other disease states and immunological phenotypes. Linkage disequilibrium might explain the correlated functional status among segregating V segments, but an unknown experimental factor could not be ruled out. The only immune exposure information available for the cohort was CMV serostatus. The sequencing pipeline was judged likely to have produced a cluster of highly shared sequence variants as a technical artifact. Presence/absence analyses assumed roughly uniform sequencing depth across donors, an assumption that may not hold. In a later analysis, the rate of TCR association differed among HLA loci, with DRB1 alleles having the most associated TCRs and HLA-C alleles having the fewest. At a false discovery rate of 0.05, a later analysis linked around 15,000 TCR beta sequences to specific HLA alleles. Some IMGT-functional V segments, including TRBV6-2 and TRBV6-3, could not be distinguished by the 87-base-pair reads and were therefore excluded. The cohort was sequenced for TCR beta chains only, and without alpha or paired-chain data the features that could be detected were limited. According to a later analysis, most CMV-associated TCR beta chains appeared to be HLA-restricted, and the HLA associations seemed to be driven largely by CMV exposure. According to a later analysis, parvovirus B19, influenza, CMV and Epstein-Barr virus appeared linked to several top co-occurrence clusters. The classifier was reported to diagnose cytomegalovirus status with high specificity and sensitivity in both the original and validation cohorts. Because HLA typing was missing for some donors at each locus, association tests included only the typed subset. An association between a missense DCLRE1C variant and V-gene and J-gene trimming of TCR beta chains was found in a later genetic analysis and replicated in an independent cohort. In an earlier analysis of approximately 590 of the donors, most TCR beta V segments appeared in productive rearrangements about 87% or about 30% of the time, broadly matching IMGT annotations. In a later analysis, HLA-associated TCR beta chains showed more clonal expansion and lower generation probabilities than non-associated chains that were equally common. While some public TCRs were present in many individuals, most TCR sequences turned up only very rarely across donors. Compared with the 666-donor mean, donors in an Asian-associated ancestry cluster had fewer N-insertions in productive TCRs, according to a later genetic analysis. In vitro tests confirmed that three of the cytomegalovirus-associated TCR beta chains recognize cytomegalovirus antigens. A total of about 150 TCR beta chains were listed by the study as associated with cytomegalovirus. A further reported finding was that TCR beta sequences accurately predicted the HLA-A and HLA-B alleles for most subjects in the first cohort. The earlier analysis of approximately 590 of the donors excluded some 15 rarely observed V segments, including chromosome 9 orphons, because counts were too low.

The source is a human donor in good health. The chain is assembled from TRBV19 and TRBJ1-6; the D gene is possibly TRBD1, with 6 bases matching. Sequencing input: PBMCs. The CDR3 corresponds to CASKNRDNSPLHF. The nucleotide sequence is TGTGCCAGTAAGAACAGGGATAATTCACCCCTCCACTTT.